This T cell receptor (beta chain) was documented in a study of blood T cell repertoires in COVID-19. The wider study: Acute and convalescent COVID-19 samples came from the United States, Italy and Spain. From T cells, B-cell-depleted T cells, or PBMCs came the material, which was cDNA or gDNA.

In the original analysis: Reference gene primer amplification gave nucleated cell count estimates. Sequencing was performed with immunoSEQ multiplex PCR; in TCRdb, only in-frame clones are kept and a portion is missing. Clone size and V and J calls were adopted from that table, with D and trimming inferred from the DNA. The sample consists of about 140,000 clones, approximately 84% of them appearing once. This clone was found once. The sample consisted of peripheral blood. The TCR originated in a human donor in a cohort sampled during active COVID-19.

As DNA, the CDR3 is TGTGCCAGCAGCGCTCCCGGGACAGACACCTACGAGCAGTACTTC. It translates to CASSAPGTDTYEQYF. The rearrangement links TRBV5-4 to TRBJ2-7; 7 positions agree with TRBD1. CDR3 length: 15 residues. CDR1 and CDR2 from the germline V gene are SGHNT and YYREEE (reference sequence). V shed 4 bases and J 2 bases; nucleotides not matched to a gene: 9. The complete variable domain, with remaining parts taken from reference TRBV5-4 and TRBJ2-7, reads ETGVTQSPTHLIKTRGQQVTLRCSSQSGHNTVSWYQQALGQGPQFIFQYYREEENGRGNFPPRFSGLQFPNYSSELNVNALELDDSALYLCASSAPGTDTYEQYFGPGTRLTVT.